What follows are 5 T cell receptor beta chains derived from one specimen sequenced in a study of control samples from healthy donors and cancer patients. Libraries were prepared by immunoSEQ multiplex PCR; TCRdb keeps only in-frame clonotypes and omits some of them. The sample has 100,000 to 150,000 clones, 80% to 95% seen once. The specimen was blood. Receptor source: a middle-aged man in good health.

V and J are TRBV12-5 and TRBJ1-1; no definite D call. CDR1 is LGHNT and CDR2 is FRNRAP in the germline V gene. The CDR3 runs to 11 residues. Deletions cut 3 bases from V and 7 bases from J, with 6 bases between. CDR3 coding DNA: TGTGCTAGTGGTTTTGCCGATGAAGCTTTCTTT. Protein product: CASGFADEAFF.

The V gene is TRBV7-8, the J gene TRBJ2-3, with D tentatively TRBD2 (6 bases). V lost 6 bases and J lost 1, with 20 bases in between. Germline CDR1 and CDR2: SGHVS and FQNEAQ. This CDR3 spans 17 amino acids. The CDR3 here is CASSRSPSGGRTDTQYF. CDR3 sequence (DNA): TGTGCCAGCAGTCGGTCTCCCTCCGGGGGTCGCACAGATACGCAGTATTTT.

The V and J genes are TRBV3-1 (or the pseudogene TRBV3-2) and TRBJ2-5; perhaps TRBD1 as D (5 bases). Germline V lookup: CDR1 LGHDT, CDR2 YNNKEL (reference sequence). The CDR3 has 14 amino acids. V dropped 1 base and J dropped 5 bases, with 11 bases sitting between them. The CDR3 sequence is CASSQAQGTETQYF. The CDR3 region has the DNA TGTGCCAGCAGCCAAGCCCAGGGTACGGAGACCCAGTACTTC.

As to this clone: Other DNA sequences from this sample encode an identical CDR3 as well. This chain joins TRBV5-1 and TRBJ1-1; D unclear. This CDR3 has 11 amino acids. Germline assignment: CDR1 SGHRS and CDR2 YFSETQ. V gave up 5 bases and J gave up 8 bases, with 10 bases separating them. The CDR3 nucleotides read TGCGCCAGCAGTTCTACAAGCGAAGCTTTCTTT. Protein: CASSSTSEAFF.

The J gene is TRBJ2-5, the V gene TRBV30; either TRBD1 or TRBD2 may fit D (6 bases each). V lost 4 bases, J lost 5 bases, and 14 bases lay in between. CDR1 GTSNPN and CDR2 SVGIG come from the germline V gene (reference sequence). The CDR3 contains 13 residues. DNA of the CDR3: TGTGCCTGGATGGTCGGGGGCACGGAGACCCAGTACTTC. As protein: CAWMVGGTETQYF.